This entry concerns a single TCR beta chain. Terminally differentiated effector memory CD45RA+ cells were left out of the naive CD8 fraction, which was CD45RO-negative and positively selected for CCR7. This entry comes from a study of shared clonotypes between healthy human individuals. Generated by immunoSEQ multiplex PCR, the TCRdb table keeps only in-frame clones and is missing some. This sample has some 580,000 clones; roughly 98% occur once, and the top ten carry more than 0.3%. Sequencing used naive CD8+ T cells sorted from blood. The receptor comes from a man aged 30-40 years in good health.

CDR3 in amino acids: CASTLGGLRNEKLFF. The CDR3 DNA follows: TGTGCCAGCACCCTAGGGGGCCTCCGTAATGAAAAACTGTTTTTT. The chain couples TRBV28 to TRBJ1-4, with 7 bases identical to TRBD1. Germline V gives CDR1 MDHEN, CDR2 SYDVKM. This CDR3 has 15 amino acids. V dropped 7 bases and J dropped 4; count of bases not matched to a gene: 9.